The 31 T cell receptor beta chains in this list originate from one sample, sequenced in a study of post-analysis software for immune sequencing data. Overall study results and limits: Elevated frequency relative to controls characterized four to six TRBV segments in patients, TRBV5-6, TRBV5-1 and TRBV20-1 among them.

These receptors' antigens are unknown. Incorporated into the TCR beta cDNA libraries were unique molecular identifiers, which served to reduce PCR and sequencing biases. Each CDR3 protein is one row after TCRdb ran MiXCR on the PCR reads. The profile covers about 430,000 distinct CDR3 sequences, with 30% to 45% appearing a single time and under 9% taken by the ten largest. Sequencing was performed on blood. Receptor source: a girl aged 2 to 10 with multiple sclerosis.

This clonotype was picked up one time. An end of the junction differs from the germline gene, which may be a read error. The V gene is TRBV5-4, the J gene TRBJ2-3; 11 nucleotides align to TRBD1. Germline V gene lookup returns CDR1 SGHNT and CDR2 YYREEE (reference sequence). This CDR3 has 15 residues. Here the CDR3 reads CVSSLQDRGLDTQYF. The CDR3 region has the DNA TGTGTCAGCAGCTTGCAGGACAGGGGGCTTGATACGCAGTATTTT.

This sequence joins TRBV11-2 and TRBJ2-7, with a tentative D call TRBD1 (5 bases). Germline CDR1 is SGHAT and CDR2 is FQNNGV. The CDR3 has 14 residues. Deletions cut 3 bases from V and 2 bases from J, with 11 bases between. The CDR3 region has the DNA TGTGCCAGCAGCTTCTCCCCGACAGCCTACGAGCAGTACTTC. The encoded protein is CASSFSPTAYEQYF.

This clonotype was found once. This chain links TRBV10-2 with TRBJ2-3; 9 positions match TRBD2. The germline gives CDR1 WSHSY, CDR2 SAAADI. J lost 2 bases, V lost 8 bases, and 8 bases had no gene match. This CDR3 region has 15 residues. CDR3 DNA: TGCGCCAGCTCGACTAGCGGTACCTACACAGATACGCAGTATTTT. This sequence encodes CASSTSGTYTDTQYF.

Note on this clonotype: A junction boundary mismatches the germline segment, possibly from a read error. The chain uses TRBV6-2 or TRBV6-3 and TRBJ1-5, with D tentatively TRBD1 (6 bases). This CDR3 region has 14 residues. Germline lookup yields CDR1 MNHEY and CDR2 SVGEGT. Here the CDR3 DNA reads TGTGCCAGCAGTTCTCGAAGGGGGAATCAGCCCCGGCATTTT. Its protein product is CASSSRRGNQPRHF.

This clonotype was detected a few times. The rearrangement links TRBV7-6 to TRBJ2-3; TRBD2 matches 7 bases. CDR3 size: 15 residues. The V gene's germline CDR1 is SGHVS and CDR2 FNYEAQ. V trimming: 2 bases; J trimming: 2 bases; junction bases outside the gene matches: 4. The CDR3 here is CASSLFAGVTDTQYF. DNA for the CDR3: TGTGCCAGCAGCTTATTTGCGGGAGTCACAGATACGCAGTATTTT.

The V gene is TRBV28, the J gene TRBJ2-5; 11 bases fit TRBD1. The CDR3 is 17 amino acids. Germline loops: CDR1 MDHEN, CDR2 SYDVKM. V lost 5 bases to trimming and J lost 11 bases; unmatched junction nucleotides: 19. The CDR3 is CASSPQIGTGGQFAQYF. DNA of the CDR3: TGTGCCAGCAGTCCGCAGATAGGGACAGGGGGGCAATTTGCGCAGTACTTC.

A few counts support this clonotype. The chain combines TRBV5-1 with TRBJ2-1, with D perhaps given as TRBD1 or TRBD2 (5 bases each). The CDR3 has 16 residues. Germline values: CDR1 SGHRS, CDR2 YFSETQ. The V and J ends lost 4 bases and 3 bases respectively, with 17 bases between them. The CDR3 nucleotides are TGCGCCAGCAGCCATACCGGGACCTATAACTACAATGAGCAGTTCTTC. It encodes CASSHTGTYNYNEQFF. Supplemented by reference TRBV5-1 and TRBJ2-1, the full variable domain reads KAGVTQTPRYLIKTRGQQVTLSCSPISGHRSVSWYQQTPGQGLQFLFEYFSETQRNKGNFPGRFSGRQFSNSRSEMNVSTLELGDSALYLCASSHTGTYNYNEQFFGPGTRLTVL.

Only a few counts were recorded for this clonotype. The J gene is TRBJ2-7, the V gene TRBV5-1; D possibly corresponds to TRBD1 (6 bases). The CDR3 spans 16 residues. The ends were cut back, 2 bases at V and 5 bases at J, with 20 bases in the middle. CDR1 and CDR2 from the germline V gene are SGHRS and YFSETQ. The CDR3 DNA sequence: TGCGCCAGCAGCTTACACACCAACAGGGACGGCGACGAGCAGTACTTC. It translates to CASSLHTNRDGDEQYF.

This clonotype was detected only a few times. The chain has TRBV12-5 and TRBJ2-5; 7 bases line up with TRBD1. CDR1 and CDR2 (germline): LGHNT, FRNRAP. V dropped 3 bases and J dropped 3; count of bases not matched to a gene: 10. The CDR3 has 16 residues. CDR3 DNA sequence: TGTGCTAGTGGTTTACACCAGACAGGGTATGAAGAGACCCAGTACTTC. It codes for CASGLHQTGYEETQYF.

Only a few counts were recorded for this clonotype. The gene calls are TRBV7-2 and TRBJ2-7; D is uncertain. The CDR3 is made up of 12 amino acids. V was cut by 2 bases and J by 6 bases, with 8 bases left in between. The V gene's germline CDR1 is SGHTA and CDR2 FQGNSA. The CDR3 protein is CASSLTSREQYF. As DNA, the CDR3 is TGTGCCAGCAGCTTAACATCTCGCGAGCAGTACTTC.

This clonotype was picked up a small number of times. The chain employs TRBV6-5 and TRBJ1-2; TRBD1 might be the D (5 bases). Germline V CDR1 and CDR2: MNHEY, SVGAGI. This CDR3 has 13 residues. V was trimmed by 7 bases and J by 0 bases, leaving 9 bases between them. The CDR3 DNA is TGTGCCAGCAAGGGGCCTTCTAACTATGGCTACACCTTC. This gives the protein CASKGPSNYGYTF.

V is TRBV12-3 or TRBV12-4 and J is TRBJ1-5, with D tentatively TRBD1 (6 bases). V was trimmed by 5 bases and J by 3 bases, leaving 14 bases between them. This CDR3 comprises 15 residues. CDR3 residues: CASSMEGVFNQPQHF. The CDR3 coding sequence is TGTGCCAGCAGTATGGAGGGGGTGTTCAATCAGCCCCAGCATTTT.

This clonotype was observed a handful of times. The junction departs from the called germline gene at one end, perhaps through a read error. The J gene is TRBJ2-1, the V gene TRBV11-2; 7 bases align to TRBD2. There are 15 residues in the CDR3. Germline values: CDR1 SGHAT, CDR2 FQNNGV. CDR3 in DNA: TGTGCCAGCACCTTAGGAAATAGCGGGCTCAGTGAGCAGTTCTTC. Translated: CASTLGNSGLSEQFF.

This clonotype occurred a few times. This sequence joins TRBV5-1 and TRBJ2-1, with D perhaps matching TRBD2 (5 bases). This CDR3 is 15 amino acids long. The V end was cut by 0 bases, the J end by 7 bases, with 14 bases between. Germline CDR1 SGHRS, CDR2 YFSETQ. CDR3 region: CASSLVGGNINEQFF. The DNA of the CDR3 is TGCGCCAGCAGCTTGGTAGGAGGAAATATTAATGAGCAGTTCTTC.

The genes are TRBV20-1 and TRBJ2-2; no definite D call. Trimming removed 0 bases from V and 4 bases from J, with 6 bases in between. The CDR3 length is 13 residues. Germline lookup yields CDR1 DFQATT and CDR2 SNEGSKA (reference sequence). The CDR3 loop is CSARDQTTGELFF. The CDR3 DNA is TGCAGTGCTAGAGACCAGACCACCGGGGAGCTGTTTTTT.

This clonotype has a count of ten or more. The chain carries TRBV11-2 and TRBJ2-5; 10 positions match TRBD2. Germline CDR1 and CDR2: SGHAT and FQNNGV. CDR3 length: 14 residues. Unmatched junction bases numbered 4, after V lost 4 bases and J lost 5 bases. The CDR3 bases are TGTGCCAGCAGCTCTAGCGGGAGTCTGGAGACCCAGTACTTC. Translated: CASSSSGSLETQYF.

Turning to this clonotype: It is unclear where the CDR3 begins or ends on the DNA, so no DNA is shown, and the CDR3 is as TCRdb lists it. This chain joins TRBV11-2 and TRBJ2-1; the D call of TRBD1 is as the table states it, not checked on the DNA. A total of 23 residues make up the CDR3, ends included. CDR1 is SGHAT, CDR2 FQNNGV, per germline. The CDR3 protein is CASSYPTERGPTMSSSSGQEQFF.

Only a few counts were recorded for this clonotype. V and J are TRBV7-2 and TRBJ2-1; D assignment may be TRBD1 or TRBD2 (5 bases each). CDR1 is SGHTA, CDR2 FQGNSA, per germline. The CDR3 length is 11 residues. V dropped 8 bases and J dropped 6 bases, with 8 bases sitting between them. The CDR3 coding sequence is TGTGCCAGCGGGGGTGGCAATGAGCAGTTCTTC. Protein: CASGGGNEQFF. Based on the CDR3 plus reference TRBV7-2 and TRBJ2-1, the full variable domain is GAGVSQSPSNKVTEKGKDVELRCDPISGHTALYWYRQSLGQGLEFLIYFQGNSAPDKSGLPSDRFSAERTGGSVSTLTIQRTQQEDSAVYLCASGGGNEQFFGPGTRLTVL.

At least ten counts were recorded for this clonotype. The V and J genes are TRBV24-1 and TRBJ2-5; 7 nucleotides align to TRBD1. This CDR3 is 17 amino acids long. Germline assignment: CDR1 KGHDR and CDR2 SFDVKD. The ends lost 2 bases at V and 1 base at J; junction bases unmatched: 9. The DNA for the CDR3 is TGTGCCACCAGTGATTCCCACAGGGGAACTCTCCAAGAGACCCAGTACTTC. Translation: CATSDSHRGTLQETQYF.

The chain has TRBV20-1 and TRBJ1-1; TRBD1 aligns across 8 bases. The CDR3 loop spans 16 amino acids. Germline-derived CDR1 and CDR2 are DFQATT and SNEGSKA (reference sequence). Trimming at V came to 0 bases and at J to 0 bases, leaving 6 bases not matched to a gene. This CDR3 is CSARDPRTGMNTEAFF. The DNA of the CDR3 is TGCAGTGCTAGAGATCCGAGGACAGGGATGAACACTGAAGCTTTCTTT.

The table lists this clonotype with a few counts. The J gene is TRBJ1-5, the V gene TRBV29-1; possible D gene TRBD1, 5 bases. Deletions cut 4 bases from V and 5 bases from J, with 12 bases between. CDR1 and CDR2 from the germline V gene are SQVTM and ANQGSEA. This CDR3 spans 13 amino acids. The CDR3 here is CSVGGTLDQPQHF. CDR3 in DNA: TGCAGCGTTGGAGGGACGCTCGATCAGCCCCAGCATTTT. The full variable domain, rest sourced from reference TRBV29-1 and TRBJ1-5, is SAVISQKPSRDICQRGTSLTIQCQVDSQVTMMFWYRQQPGQSLTLIATANQGSEATYESGFVIDKFPISRPNLTFSTLTVSNMSPEDSSIYLCSVGGTLDQPQHFGDGTRLSIL.

This clonotype occurred a few times. This sequence joins TRBV7-9 and TRBJ2-3; 7 nucleotides line up with TRBD1. The CDR3 is 17 residues long. With V trimmed by 1 base and J by 6 bases, 13 bases remained unmatched. The V gene's germline CDR1 is SEHNR and CDR2 FQNEAQ (reference sequence). The CDR3, as DNA: TGTGCCAGCAGCTTAGAGGTGTCGTGGACAGGCGGTGATACGCAGTATTTT. It specifies CASSLEVSWTGGDTQYF.

A few counts support this clonotype. This chain links TRBV15 with TRBJ2-1; the D is unclear. This CDR3 comprises 15 residues. V was clipped by 0 bases and J by 2 bases, with 8 bases between them. Germline V gene sequence: CDR1 LNHNV, CDR2 YYDKDF (reference sequence). CDR3 in DNA: TGTGCCACCAGCAGAGATAAAGGGACCTACAATGAGCAGTTCTTC. Its protein is CATSRDKGTYNEQFF.

The V and J genes are TRBV5-1 and TRBJ2-7; 8 bases line up with TRBD1. CDR3 size: 15 residues. Trimming at V came to 7 bases and at J to 2 bases, leaving 11 bases not matched to a gene. Germline assignment: CDR1 SGHRS and CDR2 YFSETQ. The CDR3 DNA is TGCGCCAGCTTAACTGGGGGACAGGTGCCCTACGAGCAGTACTTC. Translated, it gives CASLTGGQVPYEQYF. Full variable domain (outside the CDR3, taken from reference TRBV5-1 and TRBJ2-7): KAGVTQTPRYLIKTRGQQVTLSCSPISGHRSVSWYQQTPGQGLQFLFEYFSETQRNKGNFPGRFSGRQFSNSRSEMNVSTLELGDSALYLCASLTGGQVPYEQYFGPGTRLTVT.

V usage is TRBV7-2 and J usage is TRBJ2-7; no definite D call. This CDR3 is built from 16 residues. Germline-derived CDR1 and CDR2 are SGHTA and FQGNSA. Between the trimmed V and J ends, which lost 2 bases and 0 bases, there was a span of 14 bases. CDR3 amino acids: CASSLRHIFSSYEQYF. The CDR3 DNA sequence: TGTGCCAGCAGCTTAAGGCACATTTTTAGCTCCTACGAGCAGTACTTC.

The chain couples TRBV27 to TRBJ1-6; TRBD1 is a possible D gene (6 bases). V was shortened by 3 bases and J by 13 bases, with 13 bases between the two germline ends. The CDR3 length is 13 residues. The germline V gene has CDR1 MNHEY and CDR2 SMNVEV (reference sequence). The chain's CDR3 is CASSFLGTPPLHF. The CDR3 bases are TGTGCCAGCAGTTTTTTGGGGACACCTCCCCTCCACTTT.

The chain recombines TRBV20-1 with TRBJ1-6, with a weak D call TRBD1 (5 bases). The germline V gene has CDR1 DFQATT and CDR2 SNEGSKA (reference sequence). This CDR3 has 15 amino acids. V gave up 1 base and J gave up 8 bases, with 15 bases separating them. CDR3 sequence: CSARGRGAADSPLHF. The CDR3 DNA reads TGCAGTGCTAGAGGAAGAGGGGCGGCTGATTCACCCCTCCACTTT.

Here the CDR3 DNA reads TGTGCCAGCAGTTCGAGGGGGCGAGTGAACACTGAAGCTTTCTTT. The encoded protein is CASSSRGRVNTEAFF. This sequence joins TRBV28 and TRBJ1-1; 7 bases match TRBD1. The CDR3 runs to 15 residues. The germline gives CDR1 MDHEN, CDR2 SYDVKM. With 4 bases clipped from V and 0 bases from J, the junction kept 5 bases outside the gene matches.

The chain couples TRBV10-3 to TRBJ1-5, with 8 bases matching TRBD1. Germline values: CDR1 ENHRY, CDR2 SYGVKD. Losses at the gene ends were 2 bases for V and 7 bases for J; bases not matched to a gene: 7. The CDR3 loop spans 15 amino acids. In DNA, the CDR3 is TGTGCCATCAGTGAGGGTCAGGGGGCCGGACAGCCCCAGCATTTT. Amino acids: CAISEGQGAGQPQHF.

Comments on this clonotype: The junction and the germline gene differ at one end; a read error may be behind it. The rearrangement uses TRBV29-1 and TRBJ2-5; D call uncertain. The germline CDR1 and CDR2 sequences are SQVTM and ANQGSEA. The CDR3 is 12 amino acids. CDR3 sequence (DNA): TGCAGCGTTGACCCAGCCCAAGAGACCAAGTACTTC. Translating it yields CSVDPAQETKYF.

This clonotype has just a few counts. The DNA for the CDR3 is TGTGCCAGCTTCGGTGCGGGGATTGGATTGAATGGCTACACCTTC. It is translated as CASFGAGIGLNGYTF. The chain is built from TRBV12-3 or TRBV12-4 and TRBJ1-2, with no clear D. Trimming took off 8 bases at V and 6 bases at J, with 22 bases between the two ends. The CDR3 sequence is 15 residues long.